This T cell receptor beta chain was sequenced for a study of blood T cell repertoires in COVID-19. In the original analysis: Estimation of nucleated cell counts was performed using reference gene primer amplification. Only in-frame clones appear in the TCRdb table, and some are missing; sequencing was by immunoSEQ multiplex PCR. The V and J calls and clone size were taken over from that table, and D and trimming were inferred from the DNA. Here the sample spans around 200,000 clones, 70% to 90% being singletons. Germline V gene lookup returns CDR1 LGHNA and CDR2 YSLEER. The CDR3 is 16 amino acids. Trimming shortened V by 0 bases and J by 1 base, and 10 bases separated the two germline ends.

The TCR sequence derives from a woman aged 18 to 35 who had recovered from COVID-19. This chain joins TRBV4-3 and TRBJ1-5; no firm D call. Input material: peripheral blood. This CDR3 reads CASSQDLTFSNQPQHF. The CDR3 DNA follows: TGCGCCAGCAGCCAAGATCTGACTTTCAGCAATCAGCCCCAGCATTTT.